Given below is one T cell receptor (beta chain) in context. The antigen remains unidentified. TCRdb keeps only in-frame clones here, not all; method: immunoSEQ multiplex PCR. The sample lists 2 million to 2.5 million clones; more than 85% were seen once. The CDR3 is 15 residues long. From germline, CDR1 is MDHEN and CDR2 SYDVKM. The V and J ends lost 1 base and 4 bases, in that order; junction bases with no gene match: 5. This sample stems from a study of shared clonotypes between healthy human individuals. On the study more broadly: Three plates were used per donor for CD4 naive, three for CD4 memory, two for CD8 naive and one for CD8 memory.

General observations from the study: Represented diversity, genetic and exposure-history alike, was limited by few donors. The study found about 5% of naive CD4 clonotypes shared across a few donors.

The specimen was naive CD4+ T cells from PBMCs. Subset described: CD45RA+ positively selected. The chain employs TRBV28 and TRBJ1-2; 8 bases align to TRBD1. The receptor was isolated from a man aged 18-30 years in good health. Some clones in this sample may be carry-over from other donors' samples. In nucleotides, the CDR3 is TGTGCCAGCAGTTTATACTCGACAGGGGTCTATGGCTACACCTTC. Translated, it gives CASSLYSTGVYGYTF.